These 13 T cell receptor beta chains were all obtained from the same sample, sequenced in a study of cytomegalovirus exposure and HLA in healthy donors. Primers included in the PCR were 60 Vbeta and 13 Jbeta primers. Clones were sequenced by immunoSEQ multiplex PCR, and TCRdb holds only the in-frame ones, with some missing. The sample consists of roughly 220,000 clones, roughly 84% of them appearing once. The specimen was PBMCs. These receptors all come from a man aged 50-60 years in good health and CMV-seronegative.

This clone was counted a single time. The CDR3 sequence is CASSWASWVYNEQFF. The CDR3 coding sequence is TGTGCCAGCAGCTGGGCTAGCTGGGTCTACAATGAGCAGTTCTTC. The chain joins TRBV11-1 to TRBJ2-1; D may be TRBD2 (5 bases). V was clipped by 4 bases and J by 3 bases, with 13 bases between them. The length of the CDR3 is 15 residues. CDR1 and CDR2 (germline): SGHAT, FQDESV (reference sequence).

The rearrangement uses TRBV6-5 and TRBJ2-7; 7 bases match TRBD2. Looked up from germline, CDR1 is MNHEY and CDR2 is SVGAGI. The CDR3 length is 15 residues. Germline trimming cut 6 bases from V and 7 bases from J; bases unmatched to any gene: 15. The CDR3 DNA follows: TGTGCCAGCAGACTCGGGGCTAGCGGATTAGAGGAGCAGTACTTC. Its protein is CASRLGASGLEEQYF.

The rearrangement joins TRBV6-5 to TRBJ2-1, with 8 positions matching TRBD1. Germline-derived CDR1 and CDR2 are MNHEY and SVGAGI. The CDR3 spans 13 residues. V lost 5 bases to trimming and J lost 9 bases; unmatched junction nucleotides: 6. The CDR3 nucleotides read TGTGCCAGCAGTCAGACAGGGGTTAGTGAGCAGTTCTTC. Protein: CASSQTGVSEQFF.

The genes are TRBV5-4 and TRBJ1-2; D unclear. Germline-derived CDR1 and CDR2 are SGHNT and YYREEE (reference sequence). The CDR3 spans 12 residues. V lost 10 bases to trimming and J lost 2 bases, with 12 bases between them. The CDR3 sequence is CASPSGNYGYTF. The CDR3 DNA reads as TGTGCCTCTCCGTCGGGGAACTATGGCTACACCTTC.

This CDR3 is CASSEQGKGTQYF. CDR3 DNA: TGTGCCAGTAGTGAGCAGGGGAAAGGGACCCAGTACTTC. This chain uses TRBV19 with TRBJ2-5; a possible D gene is TRBD1 (6 bases). The CDR3 is 13 residues long. V was pared by 5 bases and J by 7 bases, with 14 bases between. Germline V gives CDR1 LNHDA, CDR2 SQIVND (reference sequence).

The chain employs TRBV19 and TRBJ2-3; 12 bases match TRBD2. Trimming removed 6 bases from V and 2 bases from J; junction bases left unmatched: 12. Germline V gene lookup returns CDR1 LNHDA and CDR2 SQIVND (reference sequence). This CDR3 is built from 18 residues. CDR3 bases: TGTGCCAGTAGCCTAATGGGGCTAGCGGGAGGGATCACAGATACGCAGTATTTT. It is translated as CASSLMGLAGGITDTQYF.

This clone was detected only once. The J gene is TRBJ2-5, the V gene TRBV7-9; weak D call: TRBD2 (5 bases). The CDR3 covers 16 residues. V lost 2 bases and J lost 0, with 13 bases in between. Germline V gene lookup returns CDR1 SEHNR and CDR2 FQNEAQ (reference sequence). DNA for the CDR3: TGTGCCAGCAGCTTAACGGGGTCTTCGTACCAAGAGACCCAGTACTTC. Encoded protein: CASSLTGSSYQETQYF.

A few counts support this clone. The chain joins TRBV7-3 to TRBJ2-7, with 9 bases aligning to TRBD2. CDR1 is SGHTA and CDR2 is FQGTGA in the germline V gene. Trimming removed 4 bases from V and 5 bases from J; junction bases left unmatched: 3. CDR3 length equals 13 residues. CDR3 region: CASSSGLADEQYF. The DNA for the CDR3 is TGTGCCAGCAGCTCGGGACTAGCAGACGAGCAGTACTTC.

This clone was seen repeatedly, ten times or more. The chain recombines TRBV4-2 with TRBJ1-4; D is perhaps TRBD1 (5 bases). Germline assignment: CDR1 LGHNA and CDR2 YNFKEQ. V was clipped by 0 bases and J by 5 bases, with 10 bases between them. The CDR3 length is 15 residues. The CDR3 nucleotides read TGTGCCAGCAGCCAAGAGGGGCAGGGAAATGAAAAACTGTTTTTT. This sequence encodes CASSQEGQGNEKLFF.

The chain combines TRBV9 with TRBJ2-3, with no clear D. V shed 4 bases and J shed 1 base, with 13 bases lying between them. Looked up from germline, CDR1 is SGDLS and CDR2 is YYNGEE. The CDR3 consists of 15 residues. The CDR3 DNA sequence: TGTGCCAGCAGCCCCCGGCGGAGCGGCACAGATACGCAGTATTTT. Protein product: CASSPRRSGTDTQYF. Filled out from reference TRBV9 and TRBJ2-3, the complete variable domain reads DSGVTQTPKHLITATGQRVTLRCSPRSGDLSVYWYQQSLDQGLQFLIQYYNGEERAKGNILERFSAQQFPDLHSELNLSSLELGDSALYFCASSPRRSGTDTQYFGPGTRLTVL.

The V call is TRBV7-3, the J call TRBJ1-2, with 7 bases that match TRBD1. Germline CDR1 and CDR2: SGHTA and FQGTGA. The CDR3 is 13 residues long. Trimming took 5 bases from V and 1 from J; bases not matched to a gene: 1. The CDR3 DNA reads TGTGCCAGCAGCCAGGGGGGTAACTATGGCTACACCTTC. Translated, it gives CASSQGGNYGYTF. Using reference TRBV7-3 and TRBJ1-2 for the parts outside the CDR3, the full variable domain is GAGVSQTPSNKVTEKGKYVELRCDPISGHTALYWYRQSLGQGPEFLIYFQGTGAADDSGLPNDRFFAVRPEGSVSTLKIQRTERGDSAVYLCASSQGGNYGYTFGSGTRLTVV.

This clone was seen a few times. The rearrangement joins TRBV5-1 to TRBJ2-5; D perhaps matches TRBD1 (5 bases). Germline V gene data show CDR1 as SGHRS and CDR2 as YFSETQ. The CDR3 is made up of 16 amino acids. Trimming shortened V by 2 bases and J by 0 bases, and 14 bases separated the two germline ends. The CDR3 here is CASSFGQGTYQETQYF. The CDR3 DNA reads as TGCGCCAGCAGCTTTGGGCAGGGAACGTACCAAGAGACCCAGTACTTC.

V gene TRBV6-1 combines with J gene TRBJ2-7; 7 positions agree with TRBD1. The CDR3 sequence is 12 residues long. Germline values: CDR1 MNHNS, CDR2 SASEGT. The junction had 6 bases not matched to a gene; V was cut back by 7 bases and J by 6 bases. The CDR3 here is CASTERGREQYF. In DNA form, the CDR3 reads TGTGCCAGCACCGAGAGGGGGCGCGAGCAGTACTTC.